These T cell receptor beta chains were read from a single sample in a study of human T cells and chemical hapten exposure. TCRdb analysed the RACE reads with MiXCR anew, one entry per CDR3 protein. Of 95,000 to 150,000 distinct CDR3 sequences listed, around 13% were seen once; the top ten hold less than 0.95%. The sequencing used whole blood, collected in connection with sensitization to the hapten diphenylcyclopropenone (DPC). The receptors stem from a man aged 18 to 30 with alopecia areata. Some clones in this sample may be carry-over from other donors' samples. Each CDR3 is given with its conserved first and last residue. The D gene is left open where the match is weak. Expanded clones get a size class; other rows say once, few or many, or leave the size out.

clone size,D gene,J gene,V gene,CDR3 protein,CDR3 DNA
medium-sized,TRBD1,TRBJ1-5,TRBV5-6,CASSLGQGASQPQHF,TGTGCCAGCAGCTTGGGACAGGGGGCAAGTCAGCCCCAGCATTTT
few,-,TRBJ2-2,TRBV7-9,CASSPRWTGELFF,TGTGCCAGCAGCCCTCGGTGGACCGGGGAGCTGTTTTTT
few,-,TRBJ1-4,TRBV11-1,CASSSRWIGDEKLFF,TGTGCCAGCAGCTCACGGTGGATTGGGGATGAAAAACTGTTTTTT
few,-,TRBJ2-2,TRBV14,CASSQDFGELFF,TGTGCCAGCAGCCAAGACTTCGGGGAGCTGTTTTTT
few,-,TRBJ1-6,TRBV12-2,CASRLGGSKKGSSYNSPLHF,TGTGCAAGTCGCTTAGGTGGCAGCAAAAAAGGAAGCTCCTATAATTCACCCCTCCACTTT
-,TRBD1,TRBJ1-4,TRBV14,CASSQGGGGEKLFF,TGTGCCAGCAGCCAAGGAGGGGGCGGTGAAAAACTGTTTTTT
many,-,TRBJ1-5,TRBV29-1,CSVGGGKQGQPQHF,TGCAGCGTTGGCGGGGGGAAACAAGGTCAGCCCCAGCATTTT
-,TRBD1,TRBJ1-5,TRBV5-1,CASSLQGGRNQPQHF,TGCGCCAGCAGCTTACAGGGGGGAAGGAATCAGCCCCAGCATTTT
few,-,TRBJ2-3,TRBV7-2,CASSLTWTTDPTDTQYF,TGTGCCAGCTCCCTTACCTGGACTACCGACCCCACAGATACGCAGTATTTT
-,-,TRBJ2-5,TRBV7-7,CASSTSPKETQYF,TGTGCCAGCAGTACCTCCCCAAAGGAGACCCAGTACTTC
few,-,TRBJ2-5,TRBV18,CASSLSGTHSKTQYF,TGTGCCAGCTCACTATCCGGGACGCACAGCAAGACCCAGTACTTC
few,-,TRBJ2-3,TRBV7-2,CASSLMGSTDTQYF,TGTGCCAGCAGCTTAATGGGTTCAACGGATACGCAGTATTTT
few,TRBD1,TRBJ1-2,TRBV12-3/TRBV12-4,CASSLARGYGYTF,TGTGCCAGCAGTTTAGCCAGGGGGTATGGCTACACCTTC
many,-,TRBJ1-2,TRBV6-6,CASQDRKNYGYTF,TGTGCCAGCCAGGACAGAAAAAACTATGGCTACACCTTC
few,TRBD1,TRBJ1-2,TRBV19,CASRDLGQASLSNYGYTF,TGTGCCAGTAGGGACCTCGGACAGGCCTCTCTGTCTAACTATGGCTACACCTTC
few,-,TRBJ2-4,TRBV6-5,CASSYGAATNKNIQYF,TGTGCCAGCAGTTACGGGGCAGCTACCAACAAAAACATTCAGTACTTC
few,TRBD1,TRBJ1-1,TRBV3-1,CASSQEVTGDTEAFF,TGTGCCAGCAGCCAAGAAGTCACAGGGGACACTGAAGCTTTCTTT
many,-,TRBJ1-2,TRBV24-1,CATSDHLLGGYTF,TGTGCCACCAGTGATCACCTCCTCGGGGGCTACACCTTC
-,TRBD1,TRBJ2-5,TRBV7-6,CASSLYIQGGQETQYF,TGTGCCAGCAGCTTATATATACAGGGGGGCCAAGAGACCCAGTACTTC
-,TRBD1,TRBJ2-3,TRBV28,CAIGDRDTQYF,TGTGCCATAGGGGACAGGGATACGCAGTATTTT
many,-,TRBJ1-1,TRBV12-3/TRBV12-4,CASSRRLRPGTEAFF,TGTGCCAGCAGTCGCAGGTTGCGGCCCGGCACTGAAGCTTTCTTT
many,TRBD1,TRBJ2-7,TRBV4-1,CASRIRAGTGYEQYF,TGCGCCAGCAGAATCCGGGCCGGGACAGGGTACGAGCAGTACTTC
few,-,TRBJ1-2,TRBV12-3/TRBV12-4,CASSSGKNYGYTF,TGTGCCAGCAGTTCAGGGAAGAACTATGGCTACACCTTC
-,-,TRBJ2-3,TRBV12-3/TRBV12-4,CASRPPRRRVEDTQYF,TGTGCCAGCAGACCCCCTCGTCGGAGGGTTGAAGATACGCAGTATTTT
few,-,TRBJ2-7,TRBV18,CASSNLDEYEQYF,TGTGCCAGCTCGAACCTGGATGAATACGAGCAGTACTTC
few,TRBD2,TRBJ2-3,TRBV28,CASSSRLAGGLSDTQYF,TGTGCCAGCAGTTCTAGACTAGCGGGGGGCTTATCAGATACGCAGTATTTT
many,TRBD1,TRBJ1-5,TRBV4-1,CASSQDLKDRVNQPQHF,TGCGCCAGCAGCCAAGATCTAAAGGACAGGGTCAATCAGCCCCAGCATTTT
few,-,TRBJ1-3,TRBV18,CASSPPVRGSNTIYF,TGTGCCAGCTCACCCCCCGTACGGGGATCCAACACCATATATTTT
few,-,TRBJ2-2,TRBV7-8,CASSLTPSGELFF,TGTGCCAGCAGCTTGACGCCCTCCGGGGAGCTGTTTTTT